The present T cell receptor (beta chain) was sequenced within a study of vaccination and CD4 T cells after COVID-19. The study's findings and limits: Researchers report that 304 of 307 vaccine-specific clones in convalescent patients proved spike mono-reactive.

With regard to this clonotype: No antigen is known for it.

The assay that was used to sequence DNA from cultured CD4+ T cells was the Oncomine TCR Beta short-read assay. MiXCR, run by TCRdb on the PCR reads, gives a single entry per CDR3 protein. The sample shows fewer than 20,000 distinct CDR3 sequences, roughly 73% of them seen only once. Treatment indicated: roughly ten-day PBMC culture with coronavirus spike peptide pools or control peptides (ViraFEST assay). Trimming took 2 bases from V and 2 from J, leaving 7 bases between them. The germline V gene has CDR1 MNHEY and CDR2 SVGEGT. The CDR3 loop spans 14 amino acids. V and J are TRBV6-2 or TRBV6-3 and TRBJ1-5; tentative D call: TRBD1 (5 bases). The origin of this receptor is a human donor who had recovered from COVID-19. Sequencing was carried out using CD4+ T cells from blood, cultured in vitro. The CDR3 DNA reads as TGTGCCAGCAGTTACCCGGGGGGCAATCAGCCCCAGCATTTT. This codes for CASSYPGGNQPQHF.